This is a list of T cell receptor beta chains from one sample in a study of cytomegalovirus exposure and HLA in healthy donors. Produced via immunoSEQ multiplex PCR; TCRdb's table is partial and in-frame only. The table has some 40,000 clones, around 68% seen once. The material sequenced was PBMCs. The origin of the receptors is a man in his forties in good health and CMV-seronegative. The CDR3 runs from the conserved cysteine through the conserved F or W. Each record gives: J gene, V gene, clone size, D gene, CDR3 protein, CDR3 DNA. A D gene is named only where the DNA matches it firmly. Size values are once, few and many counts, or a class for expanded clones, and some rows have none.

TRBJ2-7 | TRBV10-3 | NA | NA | CAIRTLQGPSYEQYF | TGTGCCATCAGAACCCTGCAGGGCCCTTCCTACGAGCAGTACTTC
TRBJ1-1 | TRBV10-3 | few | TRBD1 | CAISEPRGLEAFF | TGTGCCATCAGTGAGCCGAGGGGGCTTGAAGCTTTCTTT
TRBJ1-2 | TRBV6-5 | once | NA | CASSPPRESAYGYTF | TGTGCCAGCAGTCCCCCCCGGGAGTCCGCCTATGGCTACACCTTC
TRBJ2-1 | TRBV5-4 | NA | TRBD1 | CASSLWRQGDNEQFF | TGTGCCAGCAGCTTGTGGAGACAGGGCGACAATGAGCAGTTCTTC
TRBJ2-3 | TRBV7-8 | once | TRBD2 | CASSLEGLAGGTDTQYF | TGTGCCAGCAGCTTAGAAGGACTAGCGGGGGGCACAGATACGCAGTATTTT
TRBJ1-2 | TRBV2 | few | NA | CASSDRGEFGYTF | TGTGCCAGCAGCGACCGGGGGGAGTTTGGCTACACCTTC
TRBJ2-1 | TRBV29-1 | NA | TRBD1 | CSVDRQGANNEQFF | TGCAGCGTAGATAGACAGGGGGCGAACAATGAGCAGTTCTTC
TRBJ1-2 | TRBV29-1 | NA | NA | CSVATAGINYGYTF | TGCAGCGTTGCTACAGCGGGGATTAACTATGGCTACACCTTC
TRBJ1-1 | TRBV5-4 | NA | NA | CASSFQALGNTEAFF | TGTGCCAGCAGCTTTCAGGCGCTGGGGAACACTGAAGCTTTCTTT
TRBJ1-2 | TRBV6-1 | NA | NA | CASTPVGDYGYTF | TGTGCCAGCACCCCCGTAGGGGACTATGGCTACACCTTC
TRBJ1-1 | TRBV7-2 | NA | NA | CASSFDLALNTEAFF | TGTGCCAGCAGCTTTGATTTGGCATTGAACACTGAAGCTTTCTTT
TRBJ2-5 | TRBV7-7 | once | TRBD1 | CASSSLTGETQYF | TGTGCTAGCAGCTCCCTGACAGGGGAGACCCAGTACTTC
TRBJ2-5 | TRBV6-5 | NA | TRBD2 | CASSSGSGGTQYF | TGTGCCAGCAGTTCGGGAAGCGGGGGGACCCAGTACTTC
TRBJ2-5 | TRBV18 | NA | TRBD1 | CASSPGTGLQETQYF | TGTGCCAGCTCACCCGGGACAGGGTTACAAGAGACCCAGTACTTC
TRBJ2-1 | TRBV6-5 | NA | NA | CASSYSNAQTVNEQFF | TGTGCCAGCAGTTACTCGAATGCGCAGACAGTCAATGAGCAGTTCTTC
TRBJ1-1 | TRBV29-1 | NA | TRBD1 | CSVARQGTEAFF | TGCAGCGTAGCTCGACAGGGCACTGAAGCTTTCTTT
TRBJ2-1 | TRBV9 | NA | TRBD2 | CASSVETSGGSHNEQFF | TGTGCCAGCAGCGTAGAGACTAGCGGGGGTTCTCACAATGAGCAGTTCTTC
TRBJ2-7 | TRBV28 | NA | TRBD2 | CASSIGTSGAHF | TGTGCCAGCAGTATTGGGACTAGCGGGGCTCACTTC
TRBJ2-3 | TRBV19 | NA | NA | CASALGTTNTDTQYF | TGTGCTAGCGCTCTCGGGACAACGAACACCGATACGCAGTATTTT
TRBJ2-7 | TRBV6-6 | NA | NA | CASSLRQAYEQYF | TGTGCCAGCAGTCTGCGACAGGCCTACGAGCAGTACTTC
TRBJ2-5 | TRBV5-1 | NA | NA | CASSLDNQETQYF | TGCGCCAGCAGCTTAGACAACCAAGAGACCCAGTACTTC
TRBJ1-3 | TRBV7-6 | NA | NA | CASSPSMGNTIYF | TGTGCCAGCAGCCCATCTATGGGAAACACCATATATTTT
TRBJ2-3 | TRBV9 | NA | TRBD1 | CASSARQGGTDTQYF | TGTGCCAGCAGCGCACGACAGGGTGGCACAGATACGCAGTATTTT
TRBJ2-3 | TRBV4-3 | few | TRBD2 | CASSQDLAGGPDTQYF | TGCGCCAGCAGCCAAGATCTAGCGGGGGGGCCAGATACGCAGTATTTT
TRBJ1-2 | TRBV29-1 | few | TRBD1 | CSVDTGGAGGYTF | TGCAGCGTCGATACAGGGGGCGCAGGTGGCTACACCTTC
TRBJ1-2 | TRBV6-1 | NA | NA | CASSGGRQLYGYTF | TGTGCCAGCAGTGGCGGCAGACAGCTATATGGCTACACCTTC
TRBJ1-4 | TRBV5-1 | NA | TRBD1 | CASSSGTGYEKLFF | TGCGCCAGCAGTTCCGGGACAGGGTATGAAAAACTGTTTTTT
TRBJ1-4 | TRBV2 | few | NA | CASSEAGGLVEKLFF | TGTGCCAGCAGTGAAGCGGGGGGATTGGTTGAAAAACTGTTTTTT
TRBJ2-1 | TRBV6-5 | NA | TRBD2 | CASTAGGDEQFF | TGTGCCAGCACCGCGGGGGGTGATGAGCAGTTCTTC
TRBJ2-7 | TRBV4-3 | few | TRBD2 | CASSQDFSGFYEQYF | TGCGCCAGCAGCCAAGATTTTAGCGGGTTCTACGAGCAGTACTTC
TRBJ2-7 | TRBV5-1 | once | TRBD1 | CASSQDRAYEQYF | TGCGCCAGCAGCCAGGACAGGGCCTACGAGCAGTACTTC
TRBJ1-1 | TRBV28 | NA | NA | CASSLMRTLEAFF | TGTGCCAGCAGTTTAATGCGGACACTCGAGGCTTTCTTT
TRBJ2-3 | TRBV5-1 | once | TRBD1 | CASSLTGGRDTQYF | TGCGCCAGCAGCTTGACAGGGGGTCGCGATACGCAGTATTTT
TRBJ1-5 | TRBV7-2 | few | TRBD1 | CASSTRGQGRSNQPQHF | TGTGCCAGCAGCACTAGGGGACAGGGAAGGAGTAATCAGCCCCAGCATTTT
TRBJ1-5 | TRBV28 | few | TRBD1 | CASSLLGRQGARYGNQPQHF | TGTGCCAGCAGTTTATTGGGCAGACAGGGTGCCCGTTATGGCAATCAGCCCCAGCATTTT
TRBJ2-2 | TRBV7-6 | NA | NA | CASSLDEGRTGELFF | TGTGCCAGCAGCTTAGATGAGGGCCGAACCGGGGAGCTGTTTTTT
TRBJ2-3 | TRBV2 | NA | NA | CATYDSRSSTDTQYF | TGTGCCACCTACGACAGCCGCTCTAGCACAGATACGCAGTATTTT
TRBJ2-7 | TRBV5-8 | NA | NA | CASSLAAGTSYEQYF | TGTGCCAGCAGCTTGGCGGCAGGCACCTCCTACGAGCAGTACTTC
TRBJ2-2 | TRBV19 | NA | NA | CASGRVNTGELFF | TGTGCCAGTGGTCGGGTGAACACCGGGGAGCTGTTTTTT
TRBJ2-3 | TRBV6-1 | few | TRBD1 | CASSQSTGTPDTQYF | TGTGCCAGCAGTCAATCGACAGGGACCCCAGATACGCAGTATTTT
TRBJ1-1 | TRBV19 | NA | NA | CASSIGGAGTEAFF | TGTGCCAGTAGTATAGGTGGGGCAGGGACTGAAGCTTTCTTT
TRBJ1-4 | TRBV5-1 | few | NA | CASSFGVANEKLFF | TGCGCCAGCAGCTTCGGGGTGGCTAATGAAAAACTGTTTTTT
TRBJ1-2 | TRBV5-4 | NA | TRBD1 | CASSWTGGYGYTF | TGTGCCAGCAGCTGGACAGGGGGCTATGGCTACACCTTC
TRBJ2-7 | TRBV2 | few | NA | CATNTRSVSYEQYF | TGTGCCACCAATACACGATCAGTCTCCTACGAGCAGTACTTC
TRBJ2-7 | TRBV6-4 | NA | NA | CASSETANSYEQYF | TGTGCCAGCAGTGAAACAGCTAATTCCTACGAGCAGTACTTC
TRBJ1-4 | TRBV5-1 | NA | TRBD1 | CASSRQGAANEKLFF | TGCGCCAGCAGCCGGCAGGGGGCGGCTAATGAAAAACTGTTTTTT
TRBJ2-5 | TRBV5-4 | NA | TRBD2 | CASSRSGGAETQYF | TGTGCCAGCAGTCGTAGCGGGGGGGCGGAGACCCAGTACTTC
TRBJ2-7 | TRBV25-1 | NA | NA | CASSEYFLDEQYF | TGTGCCAGCAGTGAATACTTCCTAGACGAGCAGTACTTC
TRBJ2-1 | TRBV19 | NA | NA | CASSLDGVSNEQFF | TGTGCCAGTAGTCTAGACGGGGTCAGCAATGAGCAGTTCTTC
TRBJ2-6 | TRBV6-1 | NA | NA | CASSESSGANVLTF | TGTGCCAGCAGTGAGAGCTCTGGGGCCAACGTCCTGACTTTC
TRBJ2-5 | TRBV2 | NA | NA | CASSDTKSSWLYQETQYF | TGTGCCAGCAGTGATACCAAGTCCAGTTGGCTGTACCAAGAGACCCAGTACTTC
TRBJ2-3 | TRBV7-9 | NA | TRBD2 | CACGRGDITDTQYF | TGTGCCTGCGGGCGGGGGGATATCACAGATACGCAGTATTTT
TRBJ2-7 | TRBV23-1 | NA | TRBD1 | CASRRSWDSRAGEQYF | TGCGCCAGCAGACGATCCTGGGACAGTCGTGCGGGTGAGCAGTACTTC